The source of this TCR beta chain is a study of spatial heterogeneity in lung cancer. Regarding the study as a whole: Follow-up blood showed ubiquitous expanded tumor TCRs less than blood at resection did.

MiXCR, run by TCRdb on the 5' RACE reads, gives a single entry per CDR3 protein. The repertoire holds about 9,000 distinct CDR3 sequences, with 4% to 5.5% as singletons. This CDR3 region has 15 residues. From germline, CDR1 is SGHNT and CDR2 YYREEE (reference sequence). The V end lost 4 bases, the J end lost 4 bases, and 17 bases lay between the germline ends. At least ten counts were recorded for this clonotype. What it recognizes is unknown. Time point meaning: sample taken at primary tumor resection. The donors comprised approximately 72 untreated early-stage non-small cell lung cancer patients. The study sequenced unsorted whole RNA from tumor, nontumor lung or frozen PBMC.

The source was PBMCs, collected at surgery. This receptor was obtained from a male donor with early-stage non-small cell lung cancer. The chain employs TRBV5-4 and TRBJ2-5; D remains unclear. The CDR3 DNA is TGTGCCAGCAGCACCGCGGTGGTAGGCAGAGAGACCCAGTACTTC. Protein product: CASSTAVVGRETQYF.